The T cell receptor (beta chain) described here comes from a study of molecular identifiers for immune sequencing clone quantification. Broader study findings: Identical barcode-sharing TCR molecules could lead to underestimated sizes for highly expanded clones.

TCRdb reprocessed the PCR reads with MiXCR, giving one entry per CDR3 protein. The sample yields around 480,000 distinct CDR3 sequences, about 22% seen once. Germline V gene sequence: CDR1 SGHTA, CDR2 FQGNSA. The CDR3 is made up of 16 amino acids. The V and J ends lost 4 bases and 2 bases, in that order; junction bases with no gene match: 11. This clonotype came up many times. No antigen is known for it. The chain has TRBV7-2 and TRBJ2-7; 7 nucleotides match TRBD1. This sequence was found in a human donor in good health. Some libraries in this study had Jurkat cell RNA spiked in. Specimen: naive CD8+ T cells from blood, with Jurkat cell RNA spiked in. Subset described: FACS-sorted CD8+CD4-CCR7+CD45RA+ naive T cells. In DNA form, the CDR3 reads TGTGCCAGCAGCTCCCCGCACGGGACAGAAGCCTACGAGCAGTACTTC. It translates to CASSSPHGTEAYEQYF.